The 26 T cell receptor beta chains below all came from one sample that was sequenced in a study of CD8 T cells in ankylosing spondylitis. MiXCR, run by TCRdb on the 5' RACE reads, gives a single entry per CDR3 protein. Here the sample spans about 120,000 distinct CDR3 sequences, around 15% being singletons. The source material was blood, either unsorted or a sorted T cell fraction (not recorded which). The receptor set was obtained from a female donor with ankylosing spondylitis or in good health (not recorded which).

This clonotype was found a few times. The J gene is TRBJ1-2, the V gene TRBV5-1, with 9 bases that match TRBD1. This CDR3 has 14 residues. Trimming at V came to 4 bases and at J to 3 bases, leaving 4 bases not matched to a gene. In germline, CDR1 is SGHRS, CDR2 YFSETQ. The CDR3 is CASSKRTGDYGYTF. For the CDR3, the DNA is TGCGCCAGCAGCAAAAGGACAGGGGACTATGGCTACACCTTC.

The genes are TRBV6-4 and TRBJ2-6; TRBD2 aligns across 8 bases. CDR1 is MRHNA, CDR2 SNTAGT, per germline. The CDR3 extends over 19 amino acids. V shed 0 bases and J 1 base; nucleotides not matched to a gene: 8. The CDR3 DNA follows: TGTGCCAGCAGTGACTCGATAGCGGGATCATTATCTGGGGCCAACGTCCTGACTTTC. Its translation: CASSDSIAGSLSGANVLTF.

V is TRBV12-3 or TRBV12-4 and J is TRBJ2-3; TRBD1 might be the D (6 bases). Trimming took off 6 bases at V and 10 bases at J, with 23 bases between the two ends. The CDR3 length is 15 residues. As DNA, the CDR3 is TGTGCCAGCAGCCCTCGGGAATCAACAGGGAGTTCGCAGTATTTT. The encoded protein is CASSPRESTGSSQYF.

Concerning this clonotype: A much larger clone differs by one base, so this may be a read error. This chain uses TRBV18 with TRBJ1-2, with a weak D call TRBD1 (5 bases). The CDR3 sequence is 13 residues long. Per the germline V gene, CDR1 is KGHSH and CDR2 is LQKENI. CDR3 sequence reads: CASSPDTNYDYTF. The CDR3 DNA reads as TGTGCCAGCTCACCGGACACCAACTATGACTACACCTTC.

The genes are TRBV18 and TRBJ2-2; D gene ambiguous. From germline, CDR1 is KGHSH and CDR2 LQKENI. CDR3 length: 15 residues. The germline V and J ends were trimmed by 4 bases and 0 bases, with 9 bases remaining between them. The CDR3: CASSRSRPNTGELFF. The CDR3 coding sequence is TGTGCCAGCTCACGCTCCCGACCGAACACCGGGGAGCTGTTTTTT. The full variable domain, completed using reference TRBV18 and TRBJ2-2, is NAGVMQNPRHLVRRRGQEARLRCSPMKGHSHVYWYRQLPEEGLKFMVYLQKENIIDESGMPKERFSAEFPKEGPSILRIQQVVRGDSAAYFCASSRSRPNTGELFFGEGSRLTVL.

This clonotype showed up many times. The CDR3 is CASGWGANVLTF. Written as DNA, the CDR3 is TGTGCCAGCGGTTGGGGGGCCAACGTCCTGACTTTC. This sequence joins TRBV7-9 and TRBJ2-6; the D is unclear. The CDR3 is made up of 12 amino acids. Germline CDR1 is SEHNR and CDR2 is FQNEAQ (reference sequence). V lost 8 bases, J lost 4 bases, and 6 bases lay in between.

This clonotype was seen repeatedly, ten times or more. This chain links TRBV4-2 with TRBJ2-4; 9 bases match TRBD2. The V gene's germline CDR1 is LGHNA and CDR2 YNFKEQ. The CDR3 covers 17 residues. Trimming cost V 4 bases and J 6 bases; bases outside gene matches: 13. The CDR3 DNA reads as TGTGCCAGCAGCCGTCCTACAAGAGCGGGGGGAAGAAACATTCAGTACTTC. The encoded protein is CASSRPTRAGGRNIQYF.

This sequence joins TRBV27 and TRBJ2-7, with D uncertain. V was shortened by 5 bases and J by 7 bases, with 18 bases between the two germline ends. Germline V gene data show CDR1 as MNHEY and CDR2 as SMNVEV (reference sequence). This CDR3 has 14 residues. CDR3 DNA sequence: TGTGCCAGCAGTGGATCCGGTTGGGTTGTTGAGCAGTACTTC. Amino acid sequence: CASSGSGWVVEQYF.

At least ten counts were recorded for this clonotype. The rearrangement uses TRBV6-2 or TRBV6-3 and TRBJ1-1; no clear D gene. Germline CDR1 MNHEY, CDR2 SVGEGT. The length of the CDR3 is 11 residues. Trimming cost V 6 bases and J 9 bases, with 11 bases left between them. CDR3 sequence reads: CASSHGEKAFF. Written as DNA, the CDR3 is TGTGCCAGCAGCCACGGCGAGAAAGCTTTCTTT.

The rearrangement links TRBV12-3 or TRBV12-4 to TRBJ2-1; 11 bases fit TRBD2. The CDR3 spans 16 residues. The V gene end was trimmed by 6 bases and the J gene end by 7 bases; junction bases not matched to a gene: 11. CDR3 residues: CASRARLAGGSNEQFF. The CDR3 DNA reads TGTGCCAGCAGGGCCCGGCTAGCGGGAGGCTCAAATGAGCAGTTCTTC.

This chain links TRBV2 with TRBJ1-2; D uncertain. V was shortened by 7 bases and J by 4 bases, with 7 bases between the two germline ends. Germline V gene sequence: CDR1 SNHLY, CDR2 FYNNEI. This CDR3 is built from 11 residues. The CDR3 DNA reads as TGTGCCAGCATCGGGTCCTATGGCTACACCTTC. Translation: CASIGSYGYTF.

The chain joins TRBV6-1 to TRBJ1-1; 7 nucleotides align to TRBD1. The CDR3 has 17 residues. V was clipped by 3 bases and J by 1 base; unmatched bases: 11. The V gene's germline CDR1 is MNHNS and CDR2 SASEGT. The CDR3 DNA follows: TGTGCCAGCAGTGACAGGGGAAGGGGGCGCGGGAACACTGAAGCTTTCTTT. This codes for CASSDRGRGRGNTEAFF.

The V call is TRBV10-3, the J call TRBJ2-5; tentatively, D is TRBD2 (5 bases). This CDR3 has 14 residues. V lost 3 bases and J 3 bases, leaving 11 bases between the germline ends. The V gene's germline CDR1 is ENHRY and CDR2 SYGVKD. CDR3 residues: CAISDWTEEETQYF. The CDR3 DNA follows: TGTGCCATCAGTGACTGGACGGAGGAAGAGACCCAGTACTTC.

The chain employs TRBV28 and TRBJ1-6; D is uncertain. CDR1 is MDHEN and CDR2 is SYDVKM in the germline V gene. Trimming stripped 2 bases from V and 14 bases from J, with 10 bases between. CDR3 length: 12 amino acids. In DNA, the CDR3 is TGTGCCAGCAGTTTAGACTCCTTGACCCTCCACTTT. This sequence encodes CASSLDSLTLHF.

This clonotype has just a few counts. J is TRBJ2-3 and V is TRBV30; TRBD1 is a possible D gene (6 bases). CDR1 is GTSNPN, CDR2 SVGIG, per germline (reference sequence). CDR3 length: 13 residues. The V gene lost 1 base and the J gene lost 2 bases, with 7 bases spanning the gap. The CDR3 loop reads CAWSGGHTDTQYF. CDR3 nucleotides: TGTGCCTGGAGTGGGGGGCACACAGATACGCAGTATTTT.

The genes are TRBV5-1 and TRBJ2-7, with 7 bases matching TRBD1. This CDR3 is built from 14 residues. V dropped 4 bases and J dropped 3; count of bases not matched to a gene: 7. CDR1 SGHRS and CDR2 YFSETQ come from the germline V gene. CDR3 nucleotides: TGCGCCAGCAGCGCCGGGACAGTAAACTACGAGCAGTACTTC. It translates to CASSAGTVNYEQYF.

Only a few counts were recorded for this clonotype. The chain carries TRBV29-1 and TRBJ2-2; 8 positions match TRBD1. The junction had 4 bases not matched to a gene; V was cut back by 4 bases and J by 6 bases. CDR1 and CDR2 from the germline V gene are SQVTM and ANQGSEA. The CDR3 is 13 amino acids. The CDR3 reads CSVAGGSAGELFF. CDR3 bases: TGCAGCGTTGCAGGGGGCTCCGCCGGGGAGCTGTTTTTT.

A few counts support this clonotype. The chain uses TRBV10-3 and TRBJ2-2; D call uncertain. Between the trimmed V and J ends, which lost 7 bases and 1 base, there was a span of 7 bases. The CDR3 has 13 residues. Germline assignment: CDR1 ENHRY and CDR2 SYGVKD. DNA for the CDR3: TGTGCCATCACCCCCAGGAACACCGGGGAGCTGTTTTTT. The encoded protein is CAITPRNTGELFF.

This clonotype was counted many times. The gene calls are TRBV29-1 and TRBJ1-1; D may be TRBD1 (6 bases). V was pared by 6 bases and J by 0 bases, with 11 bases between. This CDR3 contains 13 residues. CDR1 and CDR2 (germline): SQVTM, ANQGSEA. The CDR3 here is CSVAGHLNTEAFF. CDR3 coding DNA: TGCAGCGTAGCGGGACACCTGAACACTGAAGCTTTCTTT. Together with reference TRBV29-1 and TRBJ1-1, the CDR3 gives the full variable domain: SAVISQKPSRDICQRGTSLTIQCQVDSQVTMMFWYRQQPGQSLTLIATANQGSEATYESGFVIDKFPISRPNLTFSTLTVSNMSPEDSSIYLCSVAGHLNTEAFFGQGTRLTVV.

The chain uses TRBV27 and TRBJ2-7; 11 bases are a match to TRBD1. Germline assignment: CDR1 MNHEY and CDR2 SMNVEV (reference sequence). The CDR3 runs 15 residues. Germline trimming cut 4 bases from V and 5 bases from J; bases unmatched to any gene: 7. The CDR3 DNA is TGTGCCAGCAGTTCTCCGGGACAGGGGGTAAACGAGCAGTACTTC. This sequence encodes CASSSPGQGVNEQYF.

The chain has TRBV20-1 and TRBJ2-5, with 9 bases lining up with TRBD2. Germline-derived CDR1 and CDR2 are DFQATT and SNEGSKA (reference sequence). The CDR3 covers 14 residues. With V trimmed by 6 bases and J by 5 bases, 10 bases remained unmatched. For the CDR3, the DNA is TGCAGTGCCCCTTCGCGGGGGGGCCTGGAGACCCAGTACTTC. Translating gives CSAPSRGGLETQYF.

DNA for the CDR3: TGTGCCAGCAGTTTCGAGGGTGACGGGGAGCTGTTTTTT. This translates into CASSFEGDGELFF. The chain recombines TRBV12-3 or TRBV12-4 with TRBJ2-2; possible D gene TRBD2, 5 bases. This CDR3 contains 13 residues. Trimming pared 3 bases from V and 7 bases from J, leaving 9 bases between.

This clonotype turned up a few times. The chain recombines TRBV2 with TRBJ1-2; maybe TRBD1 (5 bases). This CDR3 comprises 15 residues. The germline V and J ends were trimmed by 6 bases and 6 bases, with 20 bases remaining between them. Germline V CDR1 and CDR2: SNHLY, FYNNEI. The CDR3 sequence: CASRGTQTHQDGYTF. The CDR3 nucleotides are TGTGCCAGCAGGGGGACTCAAACCCACCAGGATGGCTACACCTTC.

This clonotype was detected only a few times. CDR3 sequence: CAIRSHRDNQPQHF. The CDR3, as DNA: TGTGCCATCAGGTCCCACCGAGACAATCAGCCCCAGCATTTT. V usage is TRBV10-3 and J usage is TRBJ1-5; D remains unclear. This CDR3 spans 14 amino acids. Germline CDR1 is ENHRY and CDR2 is SYGVKD. Trimming cost V 6 bases and J 3 bases, with 12 bases left between them.

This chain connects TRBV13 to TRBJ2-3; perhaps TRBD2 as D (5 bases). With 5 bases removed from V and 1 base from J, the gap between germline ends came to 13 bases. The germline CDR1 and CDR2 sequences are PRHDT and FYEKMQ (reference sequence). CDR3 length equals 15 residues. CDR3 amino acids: CASSPSSDGTDTQYF. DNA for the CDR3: TGTGCCAGCAGCCCAAGTAGCGATGGCACAGATACGCAGTATTTT.

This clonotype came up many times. For the CDR3, the DNA is TGTGCCAGCAGCCTACAAAGAACAGGGACCAACTATGGCTACACCTTC. Translation gives CASSLQRTGTNYGYTF. The rearrangement uses TRBV5-5 and TRBJ1-2; D is possibly TRBD1 (6 bases). Trimming took off 4 bases at V and 2 bases at J, with 18 bases between the two ends. Germline CDR1 and CDR2: SGHKS and YYEKEE (reference sequence). The CDR3 has 16 amino acids. The full variable domain, its missing parts supplied by reference TRBV5-5 and TRBJ1-2, is DAGVTQSPTHLIKTRGQQVTLRCSPISGHKSVSWYQQVLGQGPQFIFQYYEKEERGRGNFPDRFSARQFPNYSSELNVNALLLGDSALYLCASSLQRTGTNYGYTFGSGTRLTVV.